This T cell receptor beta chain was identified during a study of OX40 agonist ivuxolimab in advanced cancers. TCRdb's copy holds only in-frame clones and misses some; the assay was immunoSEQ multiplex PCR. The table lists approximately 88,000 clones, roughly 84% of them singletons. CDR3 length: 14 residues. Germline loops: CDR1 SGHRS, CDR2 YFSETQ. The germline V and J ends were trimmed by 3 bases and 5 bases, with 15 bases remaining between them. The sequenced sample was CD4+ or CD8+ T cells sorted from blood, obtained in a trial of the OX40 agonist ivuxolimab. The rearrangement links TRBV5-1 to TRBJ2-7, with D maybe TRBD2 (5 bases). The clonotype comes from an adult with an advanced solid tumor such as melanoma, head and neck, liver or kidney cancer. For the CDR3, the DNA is TGCGCCAGCAGCTCGAACTCCGGGGTGGACGAGCAGTACTTC. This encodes CASSSNSGVDEQYF.